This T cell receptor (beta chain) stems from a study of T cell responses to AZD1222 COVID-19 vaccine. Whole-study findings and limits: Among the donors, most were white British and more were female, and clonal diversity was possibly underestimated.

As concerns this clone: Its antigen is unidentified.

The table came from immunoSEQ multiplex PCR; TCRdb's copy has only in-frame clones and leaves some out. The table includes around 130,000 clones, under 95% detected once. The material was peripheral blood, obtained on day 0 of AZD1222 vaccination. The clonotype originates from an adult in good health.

CDR3 residues: CASSVAEVGGRGYTF. The CDR3, as DNA: TGTGCCAGCAGCGTAGCCGAGGTAGGAGGGCGCGGCTACACCTTC. This chain connects TRBV9 to TRBJ1-2; D is unresolved. CDR1 SGDLS and CDR2 YYNGEE come from the germline V gene. The length of the CDR3 is 15 residues. With 0 bases removed from V and 8 bases from J, the gap between germline ends came to 17 bases.